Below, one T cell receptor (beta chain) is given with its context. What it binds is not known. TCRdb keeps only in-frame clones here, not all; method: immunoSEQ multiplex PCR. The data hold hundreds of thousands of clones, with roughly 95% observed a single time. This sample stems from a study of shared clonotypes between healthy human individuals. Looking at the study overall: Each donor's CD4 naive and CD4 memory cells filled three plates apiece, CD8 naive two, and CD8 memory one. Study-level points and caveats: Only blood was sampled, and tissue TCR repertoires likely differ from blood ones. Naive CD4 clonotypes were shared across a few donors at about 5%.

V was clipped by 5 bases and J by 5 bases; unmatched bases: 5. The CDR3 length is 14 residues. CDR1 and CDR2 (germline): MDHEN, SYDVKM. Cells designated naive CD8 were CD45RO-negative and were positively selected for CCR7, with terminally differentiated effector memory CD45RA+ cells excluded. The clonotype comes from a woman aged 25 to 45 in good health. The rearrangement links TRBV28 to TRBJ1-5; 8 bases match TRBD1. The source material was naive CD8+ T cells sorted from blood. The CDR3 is CASSPVGQDQPQHF. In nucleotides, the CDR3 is TGTGCCAGCAGTCCCGTGGGACAGGATCAGCCCCAGCATTTT.